This TCR beta chain was retrieved from a study of blood T cells in healthy people across ages. Study-level results: Comparison with aged donors showed that long-lived donors had more naive CD4+ cells and higher diversity.

It was around 10 milliliters of peripheral blood that were drawn from each donor. The CDR3 runs 17 residues. CDR1 is SGHTA, CDR2 FQGNSA, per germline. With regard to this clonotype: Its specificity is unknown. One end of the junction does not line up with germline, which may come from a read error.

Primers used in a second PCR of roughly 7 to 12 cycles were a sample-barcoded 5' primer and a J-beta primer mix. A single record per CDR3 protein comes from TCRdb applying MiXCR to the 5' RACE reads. Of fewer than 800,000 distinct CDR3 sequences listed, 20% to 25% are singletons. The data were also submitted as part of a second study, on T cells of mothers and their children.

This sequence originates from a boy aged 5-17 years in good health. Source material: blood. This chain links TRBV7-2 with TRBJ2-4; maybe TRBD2 (5 bases). The CDR3 loop reads CASSPERKHLARNIQYF. For the CDR3, the DNA is TGTGCCAGCAGCCCAGAGCGGAAACATCTAGCCAGAAACATTCAGTACTTC. Combining the CDR3 with reference TRBV7-2 and TRBJ2-4 gives the whole variable domain GAGVSQSPSNKVTEKGKDVELRCDPISGHTALYWYRQSLGQGLEFLIYFQGNSAPDKSGLPSDRFSAERTGGSVSTLTIQRTQQEDSAVYLCASSPERKHLARNIQYFGAGTRLSVL.